The next 23 T cell receptor beta chains were all read from a single sample in a study of blood T cell repertoires in COVID-19 (TCRdb year 2020). Library prep was done by the immunoSEQ multiplex PCR assay. Not all clones reach the TCRdb copy of this immuneACCESS table, which keeps in-frame sequences only. Checked studies attribute under half of the gap to unresolved V genes and leave the rest unexplained. This sample comprises about 78,000 clones, 90% of them detected only once. Jointly, the top ten make up 0.95% to 1.3% of the sample. What was sequenced was peripheral blood. Receptors originate from a woman aged 45-65 years in a cohort sampled during active COVID-19.

This clone was seen more than once but under ten times. J is TRBJ1-5 and V is TRBV5-1, with D hard to call. Germline assignment: CDR1 SGHRS and CDR2 YFSETQ. The CDR3 sequence is 15 residues long. Trimming took off 5 bases at V and 4 bases at J, with 16 bases between the two ends. The CDR3 protein is CASREGFAPNQPQHF. CDR3 DNA sequence: TGCGCCAGCAGGGAGGGTTTTGCCCCTAATCAGCCCCAGCATTTT.

The rearrangement joins TRBV14 to TRBJ2-7; D possibly corresponds to TRBD2 (6 bases). This CDR3 spans 14 amino acids. V was trimmed by 5 bases and J by 3 bases, leaving 14 bases between them. The germline V gene has CDR1 SGHDN and CDR2 FVKESK. CDR3 loop: CASSSGGFDYEQYF. The CDR3 nucleotides are TGTGCCAGCAGCTCCGGGGGATTCGACTACGAGCAGTACTTC.

This clone ranks as medium-sized (0.01 to 0.1%). The V gene is TRBV28, the J gene TRBJ2-7; possible D gene TRBD1, 5 bases. Germline V CDR1 and CDR2: MDHEN, SYDVKM. This CDR3 contains 13 residues. Trimming took off 4 bases at V and 0 bases at J, with 7 bases between the two ends. CDR3 nucleotide sequence: TGTGCCAGCAGTTCCGACAGCTCCTACGAGCAGTACTTC. It translates to CASSSDSSYEQYF.

This clone has a handful of counts. The chain carries TRBV5-1 and TRBJ2-6, with TRBD1 matching over 7 bases. CDR3 length: 15 residues. The germline V gene encodes CDR1 SGHRS and CDR2 YFSETQ. V was clipped by 6 bases and J by 4 bases; unmatched bases: 7. The CDR3 DNA reads TGCGCCAGCACCCCGACAGGGACCGGGGCCAACGTCCTGACTTTC. It encodes CASTPTGTGANVLTF.

This clone was seen only once. This chain connects TRBV28 to TRBJ1-5; D is perhaps TRBD1 (6 bases). Germline loops: CDR1 MDHEN, CDR2 SYDVKM. Trimming took off 2 bases at V and 12 bases at J, with 20 bases between the two ends. The CDR3 loop spans 15 amino acids. The CDR3 coding sequence is TGTGCCAGCAGTTTACGGGACACGGGTAAGAGGATCCAGCATTTT. Its protein is CASSLRDTGKRIQHF.

This chain connects TRBV21-1 to TRBJ1-1; the table's D gene call, TRBD1, was not cross checked with the DNA. TRBV21-1 is designated a pseudogene. CDR3 length equals 16 residues. The CDR3 here is CASSTPGQEGDTEAFF. The CDR3 DNA is TGTGCCAGCAGCACTCCGGGACAGGAGGGAGACACTGAAGCTTTCTTT.

The gene calls are TRBV30 and TRBJ2-1; D gene uncertain. The CDR3 is 11 residues long. Germline V CDR1 and CDR2: GTSNPN, SVGIG (reference sequence). Trimming took off 0 bases at V and 9 bases at J, with 6 bases between the two ends. CDR3: CAWSVSSEQFF. CDR3 nucleotide sequence: TGTGCCTGGAGTGTAAGTAGTGAGCAGTTCTTC.

The chain couples TRBV28 to TRBJ2-3; TRBD1 aligns across 9 bases. V dropped 4 bases and J dropped 0; count of bases not matched to a gene: 11. CDR1 is MDHEN, CDR2 SYDVKM, per germline. The CDR3 runs to 18 residues. The CDR3 here is CASSSGQGFGKSTDTQYF. In nucleotides, the CDR3 is TGTGCCAGCAGTTCGGGACAGGGCTTTGGGAAAAGCACAGATACGCAGTATTTT.

The rearrangement links TRBV6-5 to TRBJ2-1; D may be TRBD2 (7 bases). CDR1 MNHEY and CDR2 SVGAGI come from the germline V gene. The CDR3 is made up of 15 amino acids. V lost 6 bases and J 5 bases, leaving 17 bases between the germline ends. The CDR3 coding sequence is TGTGCCAGCAGCCGGGGGCTAGCGGCAAACAATGAGCAGTTCTTC. This gives the protein CASSRGLAANNEQFF.

The chain couples TRBV21-1 to TRBJ2-7; the DNA was not compared with TRBD2, the D call given in the table. TRBV21-1 has pseudogene status. This CDR3 has 17 amino acids. The CDR3 region is CASSKGGQASGSYEQYF. The CDR3 nucleotides read TGTGCCAGCAGCAAAGGGGGTCAGGCTAGCGGGAGTTACGAGCAGTACTTC.

The chain employs TRBV7-9 and TRBJ2-1, with TRBD2 matching 14 bases. The CDR3 loop spans 17 amino acids. V trimming: 5 bases; J trimming: 6 bases; junction bases outside the gene matches: 9. Germline CDR1 is SEHNR and CDR2 is FQNEAQ (reference sequence). CDR3 loop: CASSTDLGLAGGNEQFF. The DNA of the CDR3 is TGTGCCAGCAGCACAGACCTCGGACTAGCGGGAGGCAATGAGCAGTTCTTC.

V usage is TRBV15 and J usage is TRBJ2-5; 10 bases line up with TRBD1. The CDR3 totals 14 residues. Losses at the gene ends were 6 bases for V and 2 bases for J; bases not matched to a gene: 3. Germline V lookup: CDR1 LNHNV, CDR2 YYDKDF (reference sequence). CDR3 DNA sequence: TGTGCCACCAGTCGGGACAGGGGACAAGAGACCCAGTACTTC. Residues: CATSRDRGQETQYF.

This clone occurred a few times. V is TRBV5-1 and J is TRBJ2-7; 9 positions agree with TRBD2. The CDR3 has 14 amino acids. CDR1 and CDR2 from the germline V gene are SGHRS and YFSETQ. Trimming removed 0 bases from V and 4 bases from J; junction bases left unmatched: 2. The DNA of the CDR3 is TGCGCCAGCAGCTTGGCTAGCGGGAATTACGAGCAGTACTTC. Amino acid sequence: CASSLASGNYEQYF.

The chain couples TRBV29-1 to TRBJ1-6; TRBD1 aligns across 8 bases. Looked up from germline, CDR1 is SQVTM and CDR2 is ANQGSEA. The CDR3 totals 13 residues. The trim removed 6 bases at V and 5 bases at J, leaving 3 bases unmatched. The CDR3 spells CSVGTGNNSPLHF. The CDR3 region has the DNA TGCAGCGTCGGGACAGGCAATAATTCACCCCTCCACTTT.

This sequence joins TRBV6-6 and TRBJ1-5, with 7 bases lining up with TRBD1. CDR1 is MNHNY, CDR2 SVGAGI, per germline (reference sequence). The CDR3 extends over 16 amino acids. With V trimmed by 6 bases and J by 2 bases, 10 bases remained unmatched. The DNA for the CDR3 is TGTGCCAGCAGAGATGACAGGGCTCGCCGCAATCAGCCCCAGCATTTT. Protein: CASRDDRARRNQPQHF.

The chain carries TRBV7-8 and TRBJ1-2; TRBD1 agrees at 8 bases. Germline CDR1 and CDR2: SGHVS and FQNEAQ. This CDR3 comprises 15 residues. V was clipped by 4 bases and J by 4 bases; unmatched bases: 8. In DNA form, the CDR3 reads TGTGCCAGCAGCTCTTATCGACAGGGGATCTATGGCTACACCTTC. Amino acid sequence: CASSSYRQGIYGYTF.

The chain joins TRBV24-1 to TRBJ2-3, with a possible D match to TRBD1 (5 bases). The CDR3 loop spans 16 amino acids. V lost 4 bases and J lost 5, with 18 bases in between. Germline CDR1 reads KGHDR; CDR2 reads SFDVKD. CDR3 protein: CATSDPLGEGEDTQYF. As DNA, the CDR3 is TGTGCCACCAGTGACCCCCTAGGGGAAGGCGAAGATACGCAGTATTTT.

The V gene is TRBV5-4, the J gene TRBJ2-1, with 12 nucleotides matching TRBD2. The germline V gene encodes CDR1 SGHNT and CDR2 YYREEE (reference sequence). The CDR3 runs to 15 residues. The V gene end was trimmed by 1 base and the J gene end by 5 bases; junction bases not matched to a gene: 1. The CDR3 spells CASSLRLAGDNEQFF. The CDR3 DNA sequence: TGTGCCAGCAGCTTGAGACTAGCGGGGGACAATGAGCAGTTCTTC.

The chain recombines TRBV30 with TRBJ1-2, with TRBD1 matching over 8 bases. Germline values: CDR1 GTSNPN, CDR2 SVGIG (reference sequence). The CDR3 length is 14 residues. Trimming removed 2 bases from V and 7 bases from J; junction bases left unmatched: 9. The CDR3 here is CAWSPRGQEGGYTF. The CDR3 bases are TGTGCCTGGAGTCCACGGGGACAGGAGGGTGGCTACACCTTC. Full variable domain (outside the CDR3, taken from reference TRBV30 and TRBJ1-2): SQTIHQWPATLVQPVGSPLSLECTVEGTSNPNLYWYRQAAGRGLQLLFYSVGIGQISSEVPQNLSASRPQDRQFILSSKKLLLSDSGFYLCAWSPRGQEGGYTFGSGTRLTVV.

The chain has TRBV3-1 (or the pseudogene TRBV3-2) and TRBJ2-3; the D gene is possibly TRBD2 (5 bases). The CDR3 totals 17 residues. CDR1 LGHDT and CDR2 YNNKEL come from the germline V gene (reference sequence). The V gene lost 0 bases and the J gene lost 3 bases, with 16 bases spanning the gap. The DNA of the CDR3 is TGTGCCAGCAGCCAAGATTATGTGAGGGCCGGGACAGATACGCAGTATTTT. Residues: CASSQDYVRAGTDTQYF.

The chain couples TRBV5-4 to TRBJ2-3, with D perhaps TRBD2 (5 bases). V lost 3 bases to trimming and J lost 1 base, with 15 bases between them. The CDR3 spans 16 residues. Germline CDR1 SGHNT, CDR2 YYREEE (reference sequence). This CDR3 reads CASSYVQERGTDTQYF. The CDR3 bases are TGTGCCAGCAGCTATGTCCAGGAGAGGGGCACAGATACGCAGTATTTT.

The chain combines TRBV28 with TRBJ1-2, with 7 bases lining up with TRBD1. With V trimmed by 1 base and J by 8 bases, 4 bases remained unmatched. Germline V lookup: CDR1 MDHEN, CDR2 SYDVKM. This CDR3 comprises 13 residues. The CDR3: CASSLLQGRGYTF. The DNA of the CDR3 is TGTGCCAGCAGTTTATTACAGGGGCGAGGCTACACCTTC.

In nucleotides, the CDR3 is TGTGCCTGGAGTAGGGTAGCGGGCCGCACAGATACGCAGTATTTT. It translates to CAWSRVAGRTDTQYF. The J gene is TRBJ2-3, the V gene TRBV30; 7 bases are shared with TRBD2. The length of the CDR3 is 15 residues. The V and J ends lost 2 bases and 1 base, in that order; junction bases with no gene match: 6. Germline V gene lookup returns CDR1 GTSNPN and CDR2 SVGIG (reference sequence).